These 11 T cell receptor beta chains originate from one sample sequenced in a study of cytomegalovirus exposure and HLA in healthy donors. Libraries were prepared by immunoSEQ multiplex PCR; TCRdb keeps only in-frame clonotypes and omits some of them. The sample consists of some 340,000 clones, about 85% of them appearing once. The sequenced sample was PBMCs. The receptors originated from a woman aged 30 to 39 in good health and CMV-seropositive.

The V gene is TRBV14, the J gene TRBJ2-7; D gene unclear. CDR1 and CDR2 from the germline V gene are SGHDN and FVKESK. V gave up 0 bases and J gave up 0 bases, with 15 bases separating them. The CDR3 runs 17 residues. Written as DNA, the CDR3 is TGTGCCAGCAGCCAAGATCCCCCGGGTAGGTACTCCTACGAGCAGTACTTC. This translates into CASSQDPPGRYSYEQYF.

The J gene is TRBJ1-1, the V gene TRBV15; D may be TRBD1 (5 bases). Trimming left V 4 bases short and J 8 bases short, with 14 bases between. Germline V gives CDR1 LNHNV, CDR2 YYDKDF (reference sequence). CDR3 size: 13 residues. The CDR3 DNA follows: TGTGCCACCAGCATAAGGTCCGGGGCCGAAGCTTTCTTT. Translating it yields CATSIRSGAEAFF.

The chain links TRBV9 to TRBJ2-6; weak D call: TRBD2 (6 bases). CDR3 length equals 15 residues. CDR1 and CDR2 from the germline V gene are SGDLS and YYNGEE. V lost 1 base to trimming and J lost 4 bases, with 9 bases between them. The CDR3 DNA reads TGTGCCAGCAGCGTAACGGGGGACGGGGCCAACGTCCTGACTTTC. Translated, it gives CASSVTGDGANVLTF.

The chain uses TRBV7-6 and TRBJ1-4, with no clear D. CDR1 is SGHVS, CDR2 FNYEAQ, per germline. Trimming left V 4 bases short and J 0 bases short, with 6 bases between. This CDR3 region has 14 residues. CDR3 protein: CASSSQPTNEKLFF. CDR3 in DNA: TGTGCCAGCAGCTCGCAGCCAACTAATGAAAAACTGTTTTTT. Full variable domain (outside the CDR3, taken from reference TRBV7-6 and TRBJ1-4): GAGVSQSPRYKVTKRGQDVALRCDPISGHVSLYWYRQALGQGPEFLTYFNYEAQQDKSGLPNDRFSAERPEGSISTLTIQRTEQRDSAMYRCASSSQPTNEKLFFGSGTQLSVL.

This chain uses TRBV6-6 with TRBJ1-5, with 8 bases lining up with TRBD1. The junction had 8 bases not matched to a gene; V was cut back by 6 bases and J by 4 bases. Germline CDR1 reads MNHNY; CDR2 reads SVGAGI (reference sequence). CDR3 size: 15 residues. The CDR3 sequence: CASRRRGLGNQPQHF. CDR3 nucleotides: TGTGCCAGCAGGCGCAGGGGGCTGGGGAATCAGCCCCAGCATTTT.

This sequence joins TRBV30 and TRBJ2-7; D remains unclear. CDR1 and CDR2 (germline): GTSNPN, SVGIG (reference sequence). This CDR3 is 11 amino acids long. Trimming took off 0 bases at V and 6 bases at J, with 6 bases between the two ends. The CDR3 sequence: CAWSVRREQYF. The CDR3 nucleotides are TGTGCCTGGAGTGTGAGGCGCGAGCAGTACTTC.

The J gene is TRBJ2-7, the V gene TRBV27; 9 bases agree with TRBD1. V lost 0 bases to trimming and J lost 0 bases; unmatched junction nucleotides: 9. Germline V gene lookup returns CDR1 MNHEY and CDR2 SMNVEV (reference sequence). CDR3 size: 18 residues. The CDR3, as DNA: TGTGCCAGCAGTTTATCCTGGGACAGGGAAATGCACTCCTACGAGCAGTACTTC. Protein sequence: CASSLSWDREMHSYEQYF.

CDR3 sequence (DNA): TGTGCCAGCAGTGGGGGATTTGAAGCTTTCTTT. Amino acids: CASSGGFEAFF. This chain links TRBV2 with TRBJ1-1; D is unresolved. Germline values: CDR1 SNHLY, CDR2 FYNNEI. There are 11 residues in the CDR3. V lost 4 bases, J lost 7 bases, and 7 bases lay in between.

The chain couples TRBV9 to TRBJ2-7; D is perhaps TRBD2 (5 bases). CDR1 is SGDLS, CDR2 YYNGEE, per germline. V dropped 0 bases and J dropped 3 bases, with 7 bases sitting between them. The CDR3 sequence is 13 residues long. The CDR3 region has the DNA TGTGCCAGCAGCGTAGCACTAGGCTACGAGCAGTACTTC. Translating gives CASSVALGYEQYF.

J is TRBJ1-5 and V is TRBV15; D gene uncertain. The CDR3 has 14 amino acids. From germline, CDR1 is LNHNV and CDR2 YYDKDF (reference sequence). The V end was cut by 4 bases, the J end by 2 bases, with 9 bases between. The CDR3 DNA reads TGTGCCACCAGCAAGTTTGGTGGCAATCAGCCCCAGCATTTT. As protein: CATSKFGGNQPQHF.

The rearrangement joins TRBV9 to TRBJ2-7; TRBD1 matches 9 bases. The germline V gene has CDR1 SGDLS and CDR2 YYNGEE. This CDR3 comprises 17 residues. The V segment lost 4 bases and the J segment 7 bases; nucleotides outside the gene matches: 18. The CDR3 nucleotides read TGTGCCAGCAGCCGTTACTCGGGACAGGGCCCCGTGTGGGAGCAGTACTTC. It specifies CASSRYSGQGPVWEQYF.